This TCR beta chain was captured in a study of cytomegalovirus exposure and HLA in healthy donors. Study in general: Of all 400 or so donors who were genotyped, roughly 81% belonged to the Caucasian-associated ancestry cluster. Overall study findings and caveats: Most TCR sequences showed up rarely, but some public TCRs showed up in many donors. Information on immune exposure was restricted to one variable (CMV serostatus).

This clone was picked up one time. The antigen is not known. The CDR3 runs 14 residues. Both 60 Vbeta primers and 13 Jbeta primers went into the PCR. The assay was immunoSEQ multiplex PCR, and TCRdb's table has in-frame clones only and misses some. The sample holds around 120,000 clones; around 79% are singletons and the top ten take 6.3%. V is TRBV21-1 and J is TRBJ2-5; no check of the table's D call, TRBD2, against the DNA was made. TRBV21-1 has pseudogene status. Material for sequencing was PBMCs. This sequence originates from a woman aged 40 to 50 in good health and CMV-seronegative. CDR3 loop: CASSKERAQETQYF. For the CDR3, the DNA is TGTGCCAGCAGCAAAGAGAGAGCCCAAGAGACCCAGTACTTC.